This TCR beta chain was observed in a study of blood T cell repertoires in COVID-19. Study-wide context: PBMCs, B-cell-depleted T cells, or T cells were the source of the cDNA or gDNA that made up the material.

Repertoires were generated with immunoSEQ multiplex PCR, while TCRdb's copy carries only in-frame clones and drops some. Of some 200,000 clones in the sample, 88% were seen once. CDR1 is MDHEN and CDR2 is SYDVKM in the germline V gene. Deletions cut 3 bases from V and 1 base from J, with 11 bases between. This CDR3 is 15 amino acids long. The sample comprised peripheral blood. This sequence originates from a man in his late teens or twenties with active or convalescent COVID-19. The rearrangement links TRBV28 to TRBJ2-3; D is unclear. The CDR3 DNA reads as TGTGCCAGCAGTTTCTCTGGGCCGGGCACAGATACGCAGTATTTT. Translation gives CASSFSGPGTDTQYF.